Described below is a single T cell receptor (beta chain) sequence and its context. Its antigen is currently unknown. This sample is drawn from a study of PD-1 blockade in mismatch repair-deficient tumors. As for the study in general: All were previously treated, progressing patients with about 11 mismatch repair-deficient cancer types.

PCR or immunohistochemistry showed mismatch repair deficiency in every enrolled patient. TCRdb's copy holds only in-frame clones and misses some; the assay was immunoSEQ multiplex PCR. The table includes 100,000 to 150,000 clones, more than 85% detected once. Study results and limitations: Tumor-resident clones, often undetectable pretreatment in blood, expanded then contracted after pembrolizumab.

This CDR3 is built from 13 residues. Germline V gene data show CDR1 as MNHNY and CDR2 as SVGAGI (reference sequence). The V gene lost 4 bases and the J gene lost 3 bases, with 7 bases spanning the gap. This TCR derives from an adult with mismatch repair-deficient cancer. The genes are TRBV6-6 and TRBJ2-1; D is ambiguous. Sequenced here: peripheral blood, sampled 44 weeks after starting pembrolizumab. In DNA, the CDR3 is TGTGCCAGCAGTTCTAAAAGCTACAATGAGCAGTTCTTC. It is translated as CASSSKSYNEQFF.